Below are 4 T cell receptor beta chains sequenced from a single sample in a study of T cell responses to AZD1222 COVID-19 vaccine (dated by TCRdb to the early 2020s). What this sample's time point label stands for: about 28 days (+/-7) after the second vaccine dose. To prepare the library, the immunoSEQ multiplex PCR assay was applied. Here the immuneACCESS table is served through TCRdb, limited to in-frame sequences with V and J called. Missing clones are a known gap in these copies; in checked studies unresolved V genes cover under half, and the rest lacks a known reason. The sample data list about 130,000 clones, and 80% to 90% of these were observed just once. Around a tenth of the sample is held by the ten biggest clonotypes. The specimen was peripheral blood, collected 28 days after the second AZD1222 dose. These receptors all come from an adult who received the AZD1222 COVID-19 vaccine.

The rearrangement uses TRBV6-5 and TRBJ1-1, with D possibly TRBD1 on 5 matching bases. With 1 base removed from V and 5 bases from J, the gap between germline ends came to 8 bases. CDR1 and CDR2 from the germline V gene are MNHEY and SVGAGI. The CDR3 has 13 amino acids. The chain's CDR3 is CASSYWRGTEAFF. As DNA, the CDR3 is TGTGCCAGCAGTTACTGGAGGGGTACTGAAGCTTTCTTT.

CDR3 amino acids: CASSQTGGAETQYF. For the CDR3, the DNA is TGTGCCAGTAGCCAGACAGGGGGCGCCGAGACCCAGTACTTC. V usage is TRBV19 and J usage is TRBJ2-5, with 10 bases identical to TRBD1. The length of the CDR3 is 14 residues. Germline V gives CDR1 LNHDA, CDR2 SQIVND (reference sequence). V lost 6 bases and J lost 5; bases outside the gene matches: 6.

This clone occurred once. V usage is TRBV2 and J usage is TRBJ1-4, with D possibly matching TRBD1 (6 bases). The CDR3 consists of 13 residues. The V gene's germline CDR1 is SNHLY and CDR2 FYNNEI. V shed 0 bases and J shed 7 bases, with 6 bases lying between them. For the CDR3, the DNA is TGTGCCAGCAGTGAAGCGGACAGTGAAAAACTGTTTTTT. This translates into CASSEADSEKLFF.

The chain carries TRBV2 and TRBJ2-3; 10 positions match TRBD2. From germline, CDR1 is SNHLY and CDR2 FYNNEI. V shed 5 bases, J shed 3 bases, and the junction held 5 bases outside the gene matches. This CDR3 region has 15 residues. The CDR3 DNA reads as TGTGCCAGCAGTTCCGGACTAGCGGCTACAGATACGCAGTATTTT. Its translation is CASSSGLAATDTQYF. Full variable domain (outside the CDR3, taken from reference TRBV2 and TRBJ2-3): EPEVTQTPSHQVTQMGQEVILRCVPISNHLYFYWYRQILGQKVEFLVSFYNNEISEKSEIFDDQFSVERPDGSNFTLKIRSTKLEDSAMYFCASSSGLAATDTQYFGPGTRLTVL.